This entry features one TCR beta chain sequence. Sequenced patients had shown CD8+CD57+ cell expansion by flow cytometry. Genomic DNA constituted the template upon which TCR beta VDJ and CDR3 profiling was performed. MiXCR, run by TCRdb on the reads, gives a single entry per CDR3 protein. The sample comprises under 350,000 distinct CDR3 sequences, approximately 58% of which are singletons, and around 1.2% rests with the top ten. This sample was included in a study of CD8+CD57+ T cells in acquired aplastic anemia. Study-wide background: Recorded DNA amounts for sorted CD4+ and CD8+ cells had an average of approximately 3 ug.

The length of the CDR3 is 15 residues. CDR1 SGHRS and CDR2 YFSETQ come from the germline V gene. The junction had 12 bases not matched to a gene; V was cut back by 6 bases and J by 9 bases. This receptor was identified in a human donor with aplastic anemia. The rearrangement uses TRBV5-1 and TRBJ2-1, with 10 positions matching TRBD2. Sample: sorted CD4+, CD8+, or CD8+CD57+ T cells (not recorded which) from PBMCs. The CDR3, as DNA: TGCGCCAGCATCGCAGCAGCGGGAGGGCCAGGTGAGCAGTTCTTC. It encodes CASIAAAGGPGEQFF.